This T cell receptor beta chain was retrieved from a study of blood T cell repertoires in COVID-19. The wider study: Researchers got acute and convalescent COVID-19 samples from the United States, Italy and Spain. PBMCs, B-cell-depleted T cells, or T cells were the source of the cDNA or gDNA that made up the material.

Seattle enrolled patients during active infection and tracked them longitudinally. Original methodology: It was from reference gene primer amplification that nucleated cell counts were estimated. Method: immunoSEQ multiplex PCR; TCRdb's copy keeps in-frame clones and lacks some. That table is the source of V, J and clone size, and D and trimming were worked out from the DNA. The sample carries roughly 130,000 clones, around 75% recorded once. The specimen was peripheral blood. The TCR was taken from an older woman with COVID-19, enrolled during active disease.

CDR3 sequence reads: CASSLQLPSGYTF. CDR3 coding DNA: TGTGCCAGCAGTTTACAGCTTCCCTCTGGCTACACCTTC. This chain connects TRBV6-2 or TRBV6-3 to TRBJ1-2; D uncertain. The germline V and J ends were trimmed by 4 bases and 7 bases, with 13 bases remaining between them. CDR3 size: 13 residues. Germline V gene data show CDR1 as MNHEY and CDR2 as SVGEGT.